This TCR beta chain was profiled in a study of blood T cell repertoires in COVID-19. Study context: The cDNA or gDNA used as material had been derived from T cells, B-cell-depleted T cells, or PBMCs.

The authors' processing: Estimation of nucleated cell counts was performed using reference gene primer amplification. The table came from immunoSEQ multiplex PCR; TCRdb's copy has only in-frame clones and leaves some out. Clone size and the V and J calls come from that table; the DNA yielded D and trimming. This repertoire shows about 160,000 clones, over 80% found once; its top ten account for roughly 5%. Germline CDR1 reads SQVTM; CDR2 reads ANQGSEA. Deletions cut 6 bases from V and 2 bases from J, with 16 bases between. This CDR3 has 14 residues. Material: peripheral blood. The V gene is TRBV29-1, the J gene TRBJ1-2, with a tentative D call TRBD1 (5 bases). The TCR comes from a woman between 45 and 60 years old with acute or convalescent COVID-19. In DNA form, the CDR3 reads TGCAGCGTCGGGGGAGGGAGGTTGAACTATGGCTACACCTTC. Translating it yields CSVGGGRLNYGYTF.